This T cell receptor beta chain was observed in a study of CD8 T cells in ankylosing spondylitis. Each CDR3 protein is one row after TCRdb ran MiXCR on the 5' RACE reads. The data show approximately 300,000 distinct CDR3 sequences, less than 25% seen once. V lost 0 bases, J lost 2 bases, and 8 bases lay in between. Looked up from germline, CDR1 is SGHRS and CDR2 is YFSETQ. The CDR3 length is 14 residues. General observations from the study: There was a TCR beta motif, made of 7 to 9 highly homologous variants, that appeared characteristic of ankylosing spondylitis blood.

This clonotype was seen more than once but under ten times. The antigen is unknown. This chain joins TRBV5-1 and TRBJ2-5, with unresolved D. Input material: blood, either unsorted or a sorted T cell fraction (not recorded which). The clonotype comes from a female donor with ankylosing spondylitis or in good health (not recorded which). CDR3 sequence (DNA): TGCGCCAGCAGCTTGGGTCAGGCTCAAGAGACCCAGTACTTC. It specifies CASSLGQAQETQYF.